The rows below give T cell receptor beta chains drawn from one sample of a study of CD8+CD57+ T cells in acquired aplastic anemia. TCRdb used MiXCR to reprocess the reads, holding one entry per CDR3 protein. The sample lists 250,000 to 350,000 distinct CDR3 sequences, 45% to 65% occurring once. Sequencing used sorted CD4+, CD8+, or CD8+CD57+ T cells (not recorded which) from PBMCs. The receptors originated from a human donor with aplastic anemia. Each CDR3 is given with its conserved first and last residue. Fields, in order: CDR3 protein, CDR3 DNA, J gene, D gene, V gene, clone size. D genes are given only for firm matches. Clone size is not always given. Where it is, it says once, few, many or a class for expanded clones.

CASSPRLTGREAFF,TGTGCCAGCAGCCCGAGGTTGACCGGGAGAGAAGCTTTCTTT,TRBJ1-1,.,TRBV7-9,.
CASRRGTGSDYTF,TGTGCCAGCAGGCGCGGGACAGGGAGTGACTACACCTTC,TRBJ1-2,TRBD1,TRBV7-9,.
CASSLLSLTGVPSYEQYF,TGTGCCAGCAGCTTGTTGTCGCTTACAGGGGTCCCATCCTACGAGCAGTACTTC,TRBJ2-7,TRBD1,TRBV5-5,many
CASSVGRGNQPQHF,TGTGCCAGCAGTGTAGGGCGAGGCAATCAGCCCCAGCATTTT,TRBJ1-5,.,TRBV2,.
CASSTGQGGNEQFF,TGCGCCAGCAGCACGGGACAGGGGGGAAATGAGCAGTTCTTC,TRBJ2-1,TRBD1,TRBV5-1,many
CASSWGASGGYEQYF,TGCGCCAGCAGCTGGGGGGCTAGCGGGGGCTACGAGCAGTACTTC,TRBJ2-7,TRBD2,TRBV5-1,.
CASSPVRAPNSPLHF,TGTGCCAGCAGCCCTGTCAGGGCTCCTAATTCACCCCTCCACTTT,TRBJ1-6,.,TRBV6-1,many
CSARDFGPYGSPLHF,TGCAGTGCTAGAGATTTCGGGCCCTATGGTTCACCCCTCCACTTT,TRBJ1-6,.,TRBV20-1,many
CSVVGTGGPGNTIYF,TGCAGCGTTGTTGGGACAGGGGGCCCTGGAAACACCATATATTTT,TRBJ1-3,TRBD1,TRBV29-1,.
CASSNGFEQYF,TGTGCCAGTAGTAACGGGTTCGAGCAGTACTTC,TRBJ2-7,.,TRBV19,.
CASSGVSSYEQYF,TGTGCCAGCAGCGGTGTGAGCTCCTACGAGCAGTACTTC,TRBJ2-7,.,TRBV9,few
CSGRTGEGGYTF,TGCAGCGGCCGTACAGGGGAAGGAGGCTACACCTTC,TRBJ1-2,TRBD1,TRBV29-1,few
CASSFQPGDEQYF,TGCGCCAGCAGCTTCCAACCAGGCGACGAGCAGTACTTC,TRBJ2-7,.,TRBV5-1,many
CASSTGTSGSDEQFF,TGTGCCAGCAGCACCGGGACTAGCGGGAGCGATGAGCAGTTCTTC,TRBJ2-1,TRBD2,TRBV11-3,many
CASSRTSGGGGQFF,TGTGCCAGCAGTCGGACTAGCGGGGGGGGGGGGCAGTTCTTC,TRBJ2-1,TRBD2,TRBV7-2,.
CSARPSGQLNTEAFF,TGCAGTGCCAGACCCTCTGGACAGCTGAACACTGAAGCTTTCTTT,TRBJ1-1,.,TRBV20-1,.
CSASPGNNNQPQHF,TGCAGTGCCAGCCCCGGGAACAACAATCAGCCCCAGCATTTT,TRBJ1-5,.,TRBV20-1,.
CASSLVWGTNTEAFF,TGTGCCAGCAGCTTGGTTTGGGGCACGAACACTGAAGCTTTCTTT,TRBJ1-1,.,TRBV5-5,.
CASSLSGLGSYEQYF,TGTGCCAGCAGTCTTAGCGGGTTAGGGTCCTACGAGCAGTACTTC,TRBJ2-7,TRBD2,TRBV12-3/TRBV12-4,many
CASSVDYEQYF,TGTGCCAGCAGCGTAGACTACGAGCAGTACTTC,TRBJ2-7,.,TRBV5-6,.
CASSVDSGGETQYF,TGTGCCAGCAGCGTCGATAGCGGGGGCGAGACCCAGTACTTC,TRBJ2-5,TRBD2,TRBV9,.
CASSLNPGHTEAFF,TGCGCCAGCAGCTTGAATCCGGGGCACACTGAAGCTTTCTTT,TRBJ1-1,.,TRBV7-9,.
CASSPPGVGNIQYF,TGTGCCAGCAGCCCCCCCGGGGTTGGGAACATTCAGTACTTC,TRBJ2-4,.,TRBV7-9,many
CASSLKDEQYF,TGTGCCAGCAGTCTCAAGGACGAGCAGTACTTC,TRBJ2-7,.,TRBV2,.
CASSEARLAGVDTQYF,TGTGCCAGCAGTGAAGCGCGTCTAGCGGGAGTAGATACGCAGTATTTT,TRBJ2-3,TRBD2,TRBV2,once
CSARDRGGSIDTQYF,TGCAGTGCTAGAGATCGGGGGGGGTCCATTGATACGCAGTATTTT,TRBJ2-3,TRBD2,TRBV20-1,.
CASSLPSGRVDNEQFF,TGTGCCAGCAGCTTGCCCAGCGGGAGAGTCGACAATGAGCAGTTCTTC,TRBJ2-1,TRBD2,TRBV7-2,.
CASSFGDGVNTEAFF,TGTGCCAGCAGCTTCGGTGATGGGGTTAACACTGAAGCTTTCTTT,TRBJ1-1,.,TRBV7-9,.
CATSDTGQARNEQFF,TGTGCCACCAGTGATACGGGACAGGCTAGGAATGAGCAGTTCTTC,TRBJ2-1,TRBD1,TRBV24-1,.
CAAKTGRGEYGYTF,TGTGCCGCCAAAACAGGACGGGGAGAGTATGGCTACACCTTC,TRBJ1-2,.,TRBV7-9,.
CASRAPSGSIDEQFF,TGTGCCAGCAGAGCCCCTAGCGGGAGTATAGATGAGCAGTTCTTC,TRBJ2-1,TRBD2,TRBV7-9,many
CAIDQGNGQPQHF,TGTGCCATAGATCAGGGGAACGGCCAGCCCCAGCATTTT,TRBJ1-5,.,TRBV7-9,.
CASSLTSGNSYNEQFF,TGTGCCAGCAGCCTGACTAGCGGGAACTCCTACAATGAGCAGTTCTTC,TRBJ2-1,TRBD2,TRBV7-9,many
CASSLLVGADEQYF,TGCGCCAGCAGCTTGCTAGTGGGTGCCGACGAGCAGTACTTC,TRBJ2-7,.,TRBV5-1,.
CASSLVGGGSTRGDAQYF,TGTGCCAGCAGCTTAGTTGGTGGGGGGTCTACAAGAGGAGACGCCCAGTACTTC,TRBJ2-5,.,TRBV7-3,.
CASSSVLGDTQYF,TGTGCCAGCAGTTCCGTACTGGGGGATACGCAGTATTTT,TRBJ2-3,.,TRBV5-4,.
CASSATASYEQYF,TGCGCCAGCAGTGCCACAGCGTCCTACGAGCAGTACTTC,TRBJ2-7,.,TRBV10-2,many
CSASLARNTGEQYF,TGCAGTGCTAGCCTAGCCCGAAACACCGGGGAGCAGTACTTC,TRBJ2-7,.,TRBV20-1,once
CSLASGGLQETQYF,TGCAGCTTGGCTAGCGGGGGCCTCCAAGAGACCCAGTACTTC,TRBJ2-5,TRBD2,TRBV29-1,.
CATSDSFSGVYNEQFF,TGTGCCACCAGTGACTCCTTTTCGGGAGTGTACAATGAGCAGTTCTTC,TRBJ2-1,.,TRBV24-1,.
CASSVSSGNTIYF,TGTGCCAGCAGCGTTAGCTCTGGAAACACCATATATTTT,TRBJ1-3,.,TRBV9,.
CSVEYGADGYTF,TGCAGCGTTGAATATGGGGCCGATGGCTACACCTTC,TRBJ1-2,.,TRBV29-1,.
CATSDLSSGVSTDTQYF,TGTGCCACCAGTGATTTGAGTAGCGGGGTGAGCACAGATACGCAGTATTTT,TRBJ2-3,TRBD2,TRBV24-1,.
CASSLYSAGTGNEQFF,TGTGCCAGCAGCTTATATTCGGCGGGGACAGGCAATGAGCAGTTCTTC,TRBJ2-1,TRBD1,TRBV7-6,.
CASNQRGVIGYTF,TGTGCCAGCAACCAACGGGGAGTAATAGGCTACACCTTC,TRBJ1-2,.,TRBV5-6,many
CASRPTTGGAAPLHF,TGTGCCAGCAGACCCACAACAGGGGGCGCGGCACCCCTCCACTTT,TRBJ1-6,TRBD1,TRBV12-3/TRBV12-4,.
CASSLGVGQGGYTEAFF,TGCGCCAGCAGCTTGGGGGTCGGACAGGGAGGTTATACTGAAGCTTTCTTT,TRBJ1-1,TRBD1,TRBV5-1,many
CSGRNTEAFF,TGCAGCGGCCGGAACACTGAAGCTTTCTTT,TRBJ1-1,.,TRBV29-1,many
CASSLVAAHNNSPLHF,TGTGCCAGCAGCTTGGTGGCAGCCCACAATAATTCACCCCTCCACTTT,TRBJ1-6,.,TRBV5-4,.
CASSLVQGTTEAFF,TGCGCCAGCAGCTTGGTCCAGGGAACAACTGAAGCTTTCTTT,TRBJ1-1,.,TRBV5-1,.
CASSIPQSYEQYF,TGTGCCAGTAGTATACCCCAGTCCTACGAGCAGTACTTC,TRBJ2-7,.,TRBV19,.
CSARVPGGSYEQYF,TGCAGTGCTAGAGTTCCGGGGGGCTCCTACGAGCAGTACTTC,TRBJ2-7,TRBD2,TRBV20-1,.